The subject of this entry is one TCR beta chain. V lost 5 bases, J lost 4 bases, and 21 bases lay in between. Germline V gene data show CDR1 as SGHDN and CDR2 as FVKESK. The CDR3 totals 16 residues. This sample is drawn from a study of T cell changes during pregnancy in multiple sclerosis. Assay: immunoSEQ multiplex PCR; the TCRdb copy retains only in-frame clones and omits some. The data contain approximately 43,000 clones, just under 95% of them singletons. The sample in question was CD8+ T cells from peripheral blood mononuclear cells, obtained after pregnancy. J is TRBJ2-7 and V is TRBV14; TRBD2 might be the D (6 bases). The origin of this receptor is a female donor with multiple sclerosis, enrolled in a pregnancy study. The CDR3 loop is CASSSSTPEGKYEQYF. Written as DNA, the CDR3 is TGTGCCAGCAGCTCCTCTACCCCGGAGGGGAAATACGAGCAGTACTTC.